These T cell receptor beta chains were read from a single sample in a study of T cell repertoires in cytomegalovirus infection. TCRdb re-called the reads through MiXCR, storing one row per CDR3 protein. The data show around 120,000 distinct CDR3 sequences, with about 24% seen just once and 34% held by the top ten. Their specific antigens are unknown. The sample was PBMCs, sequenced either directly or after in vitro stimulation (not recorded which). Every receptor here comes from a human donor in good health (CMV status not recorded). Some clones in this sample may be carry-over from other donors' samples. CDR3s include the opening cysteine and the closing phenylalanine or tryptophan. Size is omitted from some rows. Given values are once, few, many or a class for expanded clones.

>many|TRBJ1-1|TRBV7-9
CASSLWTGPLNTEAFF
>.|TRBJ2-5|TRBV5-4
CASIYYDSETQYF
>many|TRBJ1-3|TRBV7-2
CASSLEGRGNTIYF
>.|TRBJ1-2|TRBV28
CASLTGVGYTF
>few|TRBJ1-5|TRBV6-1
CASSLTFDRPYQPQHF
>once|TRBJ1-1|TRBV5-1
CASSSGQGRMNTEAFF
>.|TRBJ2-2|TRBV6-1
CASSEVTMGGGELFF
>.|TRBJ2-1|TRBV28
CAAGEWGASEQFF
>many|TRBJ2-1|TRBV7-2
CASSSVSGIYNEQFF
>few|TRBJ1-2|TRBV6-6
CASTLGGRNYGYTF
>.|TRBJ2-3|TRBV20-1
CSASGNTVSYTDTQYF
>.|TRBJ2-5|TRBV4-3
CASSQDWGFRETQYF
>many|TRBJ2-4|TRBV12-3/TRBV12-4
CASSLARLAGAKNIQYF
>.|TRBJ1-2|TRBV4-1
CASSQYPGQPNYGYTF
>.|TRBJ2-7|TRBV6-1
CASSPGQARYEQYF
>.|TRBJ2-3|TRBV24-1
CATGAVHTDTQYF
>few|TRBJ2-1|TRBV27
CASSLFGGAGYDNEQFF
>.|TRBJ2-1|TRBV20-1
CSASILVGNEQFF
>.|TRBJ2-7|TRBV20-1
CSARPHKIYEQYF
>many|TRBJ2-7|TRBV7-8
CASSPRGYSYEQYF
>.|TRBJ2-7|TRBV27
CASSLDTNAYEQYF
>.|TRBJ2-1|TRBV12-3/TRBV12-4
CASTRDVYNEQFF
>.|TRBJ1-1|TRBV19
CASSTLIQGSEAFF
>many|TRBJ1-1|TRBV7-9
CASSLTASGGAFF
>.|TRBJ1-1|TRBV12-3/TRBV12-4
CASSLGTGFTEAFF
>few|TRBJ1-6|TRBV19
CASSIIQGASPLHF
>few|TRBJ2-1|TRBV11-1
CAAGEVNEQFF
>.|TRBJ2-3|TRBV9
CASSVGSPDTQYF
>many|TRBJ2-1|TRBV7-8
CASSASGSKVQYNEQFF
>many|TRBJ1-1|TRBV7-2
CASSLSRGKNTEAFF
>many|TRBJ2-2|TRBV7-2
CASSLASGIPVWELFF
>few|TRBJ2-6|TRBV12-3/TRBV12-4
CASSGGGSGANVLTF
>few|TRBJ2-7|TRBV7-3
CASSSSGNTYEQYF
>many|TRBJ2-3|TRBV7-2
CASSPPLGLAVGDTQYF
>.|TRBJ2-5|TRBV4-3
CASSSGGGGSQETQYF
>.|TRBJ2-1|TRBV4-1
CASSQANNNEQFF
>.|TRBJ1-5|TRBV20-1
CSASEGGQPQHF
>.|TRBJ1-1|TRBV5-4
CASSLPGTGVNTEAFF
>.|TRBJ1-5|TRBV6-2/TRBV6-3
CASSPALGNQPQHF
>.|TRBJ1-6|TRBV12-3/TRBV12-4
CASSRDSYNSPLHF
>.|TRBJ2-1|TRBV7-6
CASSSEAGLQFF
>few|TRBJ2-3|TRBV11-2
CASRPTGQGIYTQYF
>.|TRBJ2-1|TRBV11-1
CAATYPDRLREQFF
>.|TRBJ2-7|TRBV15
CATSRASSGYEQYF
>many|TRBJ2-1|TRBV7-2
CASSLVGTSYNEQFF